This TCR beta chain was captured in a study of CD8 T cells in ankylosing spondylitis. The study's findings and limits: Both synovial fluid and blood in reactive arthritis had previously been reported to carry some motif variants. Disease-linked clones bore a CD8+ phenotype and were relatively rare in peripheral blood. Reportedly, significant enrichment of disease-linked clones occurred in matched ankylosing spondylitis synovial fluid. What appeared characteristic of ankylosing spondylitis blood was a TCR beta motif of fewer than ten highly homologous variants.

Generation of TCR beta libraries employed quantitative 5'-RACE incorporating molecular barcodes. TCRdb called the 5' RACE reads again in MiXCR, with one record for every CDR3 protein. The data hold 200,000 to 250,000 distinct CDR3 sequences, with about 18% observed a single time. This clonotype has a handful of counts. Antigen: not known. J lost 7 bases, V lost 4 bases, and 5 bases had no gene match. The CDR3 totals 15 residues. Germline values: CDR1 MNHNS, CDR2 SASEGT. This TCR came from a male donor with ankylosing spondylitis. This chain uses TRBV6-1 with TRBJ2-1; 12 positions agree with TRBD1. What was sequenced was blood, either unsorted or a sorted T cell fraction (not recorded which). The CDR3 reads CASSVRDRGPNEQFF. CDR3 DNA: TGTGCCAGCAGTGTCCGGGACAGGGGGCCGAATGAGCAGTTCTTC.